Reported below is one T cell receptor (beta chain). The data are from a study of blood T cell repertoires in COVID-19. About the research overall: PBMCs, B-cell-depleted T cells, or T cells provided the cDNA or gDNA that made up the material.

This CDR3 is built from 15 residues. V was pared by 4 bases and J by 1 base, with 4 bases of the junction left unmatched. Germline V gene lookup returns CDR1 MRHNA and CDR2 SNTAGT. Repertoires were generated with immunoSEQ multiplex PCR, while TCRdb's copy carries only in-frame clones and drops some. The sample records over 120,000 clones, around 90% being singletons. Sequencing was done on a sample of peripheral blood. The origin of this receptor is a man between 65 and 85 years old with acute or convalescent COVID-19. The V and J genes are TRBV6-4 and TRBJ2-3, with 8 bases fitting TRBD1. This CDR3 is CASSGQGFGTDTQYF. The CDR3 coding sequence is TGTGCCAGCAGTGGACAGGGGTTCGGCACAGATACGCAGTATTTT.